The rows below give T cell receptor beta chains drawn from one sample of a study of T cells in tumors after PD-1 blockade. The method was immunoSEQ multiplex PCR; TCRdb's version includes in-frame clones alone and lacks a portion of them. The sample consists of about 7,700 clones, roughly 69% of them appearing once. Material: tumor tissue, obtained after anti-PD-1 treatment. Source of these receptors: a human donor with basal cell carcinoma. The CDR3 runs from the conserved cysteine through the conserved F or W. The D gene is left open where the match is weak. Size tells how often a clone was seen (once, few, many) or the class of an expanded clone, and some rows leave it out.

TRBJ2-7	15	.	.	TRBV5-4	CASSLGLAQKYEQYF	TGTGCCAGCAGCTTGGGGCTAGCCCAAAAATACGAGCAGTACTTC
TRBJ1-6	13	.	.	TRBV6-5	CASSRIGNSPLHF	TGTGCCAGCAGTCGCATTGGGAATTCACCCCTCCACTTT
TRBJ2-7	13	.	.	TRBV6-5	CATSWDPSYEQYF	TGTGCCACCTCCTGGGACCCCTCCTACGAGCAGTACTTC
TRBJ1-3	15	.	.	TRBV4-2	CASSQAGSYGNTIYF	TGTGCCAGCAGCCAAGCAGGGAGTTATGGAAACACCATATATTTT
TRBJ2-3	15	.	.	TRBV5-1	CASSLEAREADTQYF	TGCGCCAGCAGCTTGGAGGCCAGGGAAGCAGATACGCAGTATTTT
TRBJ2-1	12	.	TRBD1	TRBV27	CASSPWDSRGFF	TGTGCCAGCAGTCCCTGGGACAGCCGGGGCTTCTTC
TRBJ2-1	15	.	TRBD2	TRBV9	CASSQSPAGYNEQFF	TGTGCCAGCAGCCAATCCCCAGCGGGGTACAATGAGCAGTTCTTC
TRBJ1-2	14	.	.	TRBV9	CASSVDGTGDGYTF	TGTGCCAGCAGCGTAGACGGCACGGGAGATGGCTACACCTTC
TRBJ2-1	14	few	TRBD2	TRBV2	CATALAPMLGEQFF	TGTGCCACGGCACTAGCGCCAATGTTGGGTGAGCAGTTCTTC
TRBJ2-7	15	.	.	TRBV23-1	CASNRVDVQKYEQYF	TGCGCCAGCAATCGCGTCGACGTCCAAAAGTACGAGCAGTACTTC
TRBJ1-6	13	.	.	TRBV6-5	CASVGSLRGALHF	TGTGCCAGCGTCGGGAGCCTAAGAGGGGCCCTCCACTTT
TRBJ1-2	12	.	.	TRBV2	CASSVRGYGYTF	TGTGCCAGCAGTGTTAGAGGCTATGGCTACACCTTC
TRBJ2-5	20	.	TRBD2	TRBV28	CASSFMGRTSGRAPRETQYF	TGTGCCAGCAGTTTTATGGGGAGGACTAGCGGGAGGGCCCCGCGGGAGACCCAGTACTTC
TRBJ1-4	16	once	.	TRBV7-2	CASSSRYLATHEKLFF	TGTGCCAGCAGCTCCAGATACTTAGCGACCCATGAAAAACTGTTTTTT
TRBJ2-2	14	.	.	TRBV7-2	CASSPRGNTGELFF	TGTGCCAGCAGCCCTAGGGGGAACACCGGGGAGCTGTTTTTT
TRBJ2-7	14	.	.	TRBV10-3	CAIRDSQTSYEQYF	TGTGCCATCAGGGACAGCCAGACTTCCTACGAGCAGTACTTC
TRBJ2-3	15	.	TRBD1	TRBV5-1	CASSSLGQHALTQYF	TGCGCCAGCAGCTCACTGGGACAGCATGCGCTGACGCAGTATTTT
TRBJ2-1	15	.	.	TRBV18	CASSPPGLDYNEQFF	TGTGCCAGCTCACCACCTGGACTGGACTACAATGAGCAGTTCTTC
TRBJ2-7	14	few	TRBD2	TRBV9	CASSPGTSTPEQYF	TGTGCCAGCAGCCCCGGGACTAGCACCCCTGAGCAGTACTTC
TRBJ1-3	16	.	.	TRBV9	CASSVGPGDSGNTIYF	TGTGCCAGCAGCGTCGGACCGGGAGACTCTGGAAACACCATATATTTT
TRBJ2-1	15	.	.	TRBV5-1	CASSDGRGPYNEQFF	TGCGCCAGCAGCGATGGTCGTGGGCCCTACAATGAGCAGTTCTTC
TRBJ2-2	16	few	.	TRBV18	CASSPPSSANTGELFF	TGTGCCAGCTCACCACCGTCCAGCGCCAATACCGGGGAGCTGTTTTTT
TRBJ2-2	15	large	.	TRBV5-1	CASSLDRVSTGELFF	TGCGCCAGCAGCTTGGACAGGGTATCGACCGGGGAGCTGTTTTTT
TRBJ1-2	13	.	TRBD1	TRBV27	CASRVDRRYGYTF	TGTGCCAGCAGAGTGGACAGGCGCTATGGCTACACCTTC
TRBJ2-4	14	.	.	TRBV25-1	CASSALGGKNIQYF	TGTGCCAGCAGTGCCTTAGGGGGTAAAAACATTCAGTACTTC
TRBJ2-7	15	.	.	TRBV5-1	CASSSGGAPSYEQYF	TGCGCCAGCAGTTCTGGGGGGGCACCATCCTACGAGCAGTACTTC
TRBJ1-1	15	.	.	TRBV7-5	CVRSTPGGTNTEAFF	TGTGTCAGAAGCACCCCCGGAGGGACGAACACTGAAGCTTTCTTT
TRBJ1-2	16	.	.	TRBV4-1	CASSPQSGGPLYGYTF	TGCGCCAGCAGCCCCCAATCGGGGGGGCCATTGTATGGCTACACCTTC
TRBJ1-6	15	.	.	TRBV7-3	CASSFGTGRNSPLHF	TGTGCCAGCAGCTTCGGAACAGGAAGAAATTCACCCCTCCACTTT
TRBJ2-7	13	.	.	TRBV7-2	CASSLALDYEQYF	TGTGCCAGCAGCTTAGCATTGGACTACGAGCAGTACTTC
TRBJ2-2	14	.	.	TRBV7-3	CASSRAPNTGELFF	TGTGCCAGCAGCCGTGCCCCGAACACCGGGGAGCTGTTTTTT
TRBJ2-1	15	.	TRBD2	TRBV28	CASKTSGGSYNEQFF	TGTGCCAGCAAGACTAGCGGGGGGTCCTACAATGAGCAGTTCTTC
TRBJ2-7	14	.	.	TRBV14	CASSQGLGFYEQYF	TGTGCCAGCAGCCAAGGACTAGGATTCTACGAGCAGTACTTC
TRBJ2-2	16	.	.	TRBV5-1	CASSPRAGRNTGELFF	TGCGCCAGCAGCCCGAGGGCGGGGAGGAACACCGGGGAGCTGTTTTTT
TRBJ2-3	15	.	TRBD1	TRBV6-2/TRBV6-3	CASSSGGRSTDTQYF	TGTGCCAGCAGTTCAGGGGGACGAAGCACAGATACGCAGTATTTT
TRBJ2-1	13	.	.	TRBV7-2	CASSWGDYNEQFF	TGTGCCAGCAGCTGGGGAGACTACAATGAGCAGTTCTTC
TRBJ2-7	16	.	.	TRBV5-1	CASSPQGHRANYEQYF	TGCGCCAGCAGTCCTCAAGGACACAGGGCGAACTACGAGCAGTACTTC
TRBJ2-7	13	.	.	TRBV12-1	CASSFVQTYEQYF	TGTGCCAGCAGCTTTGTACAGACCTACGAGCAGTACTTC
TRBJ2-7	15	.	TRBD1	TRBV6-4	CARIRDRAPRDEQYF	TGTGCCAGAATAAGGGACAGGGCCCCAAGGGACGAGCAGTACTTC
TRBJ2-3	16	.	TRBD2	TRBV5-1	CASSSLAGGRSDTQYF	TGCGCCAGCAGCTCCCTAGCGGGGGGGAGGTCAGATACGCAGTATTTT
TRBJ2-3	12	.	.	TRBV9	CASSMGDVAQYF	TGTGCCAGCAGCATGGGAGACGTAGCGCAGTATTTT
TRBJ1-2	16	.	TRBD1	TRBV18	CASSPEESGQPYGYTF	TGTGCCAGCTCACCGGAAGAGTCGGGACAGCCGTATGGCTACACCTTC
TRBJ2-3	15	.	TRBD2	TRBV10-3	CATGGTSGGTDTQYF	TGTGCCACCGGGGGAACTAGCGGGGGAACAGATACGCAGTATTTT
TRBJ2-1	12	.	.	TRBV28	CASKDVFAEQFF	TGTGCCAGCAAAGATGTATTCGCTGAGCAGTTCTTC
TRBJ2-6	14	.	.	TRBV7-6	CASSPAGGANVLTF	TGTGCCAGCTCCCCGGCGGGGGGGGCCAACGTCCTGACTTTC